This T cell receptor beta chain was captured in a study of technical replicates of blood from several donors. TCRdb's copy holds only in-frame clones and misses some; the assay was immunoSEQ multiplex PCR. The sample has 10,000 to 13,000 clones, about 95% seen once. The CDR3 is 17 residues long. Sequenced: PBMCs. The source is a human donor in good health. This chain joins TRBV21-1 and TRBJ1-5. TRBV21-1 is a documented pseudogene. The CDR3 region is CASSKAPPGESNQPQHF. DNA for the CDR3: TGTGCCAGCAGCAAAGCGCCCCCGGGGGAGAGCAATCAGCCCCAGCATTTT.